This TCR beta chain was found in a study of blood T cells in healthy people across ages. The CDR3 contains 15 residues. V was trimmed by 2 bases and J by 4 bases, leaving 13 bases between them. Germline V gene lookup returns CDR1 MNHEY and CDR2 SVGAGI. Donors ranged from roughly 6 to 90 years old and were healthy Caucasians in Russia. With a J-beta primer mix and a sample-barcoded 5' primer, a second PCR ran 7 to 11 cycles. A single record per CDR3 protein comes from TCRdb applying MiXCR to the 5' RACE reads. The table lists some 760,000 distinct CDR3 sequences, just under 25% of them singletons, with under 9.5% in the top ten. Study-level points and caveats: Both higher diversity and more naive CD4+ cells marked long-lived donors when set against aged donors.

About this clonotype: Its specificity is not known.

The data were also submitted as part of a second study, on T cells of mothers and their children.

The source material was blood. The sequence was obtained from a boy aged 5 to 17 in good health. J is TRBJ2-3 and V is TRBV6-5, with D perhaps matching TRBD2 (6 bases). CDR3 region: CASSYNRGGPDTQYF. CDR3 in DNA: TGTGCCAGCAGTTACAACCGGGGAGGCCCAGATACGCAGTATTTT.